The rows below give T cell receptor beta chains drawn from one sample of a study of vaccination effects on CD4 cells after COVID-19. No antigen has been assigned to these receptors. Repertoires were generated with immunoSEQ multiplex PCR, while TCRdb's copy carries only in-frame clones and drops some. The sample lists around 63,000 clones; approximately 71% were seen once. The sample was CD4+ T cells from PBMCs cultured with HCoV-OC43 spike peptides, taken before COVID-19 vaccination. Receptors were obtained from a human donor who received a COVID-19 vaccine. Each CDR3 is given with its conserved first and last residue. Each record gives: V gene, J gene, clone size, D gene, CDR3 DNA, CDR3 protein. A D gene is named only where the DNA matches it firmly. Part of the rows lack a size; the others show once, few, many or a class for expanded clones.

TRBV7-9	TRBJ1-3	.	.	TGTGCCAGCAGCCCCCTTTTTGACAGCTCTGGAAACACCATATATTTT	CASSPLFDSSGNTIYF
TRBV7-3	TRBJ2-3	.	.	TGTGCCAGCAGCTTAAGGGGCGGGACTAGCACAGATACGCAGTATTTT	CASSLRGGTSTDTQYF
TRBV2	TRBJ2-3	.	.	TGTGCCAGCAGTCTACTATCGGGTCTCGGAACCACAGATACGCAGTATTTT	CASSLLSGLGTTDTQYF
TRBV7-2	TRBJ2-5	.	.	TGTGCCAGCAGCGGGGGCCAAGAGACCCAGTACTTC	CASSGGQETQYF
TRBV7-3	TRBJ2-2	.	.	TGTGCCAGCAGCTTAAGGGGGGTCACCGGGGAGCTGTTTTTT	CASSLRGVTGELFF
TRBV5-1	TRBJ2-2	.	.	TGCGCCAGCAGCTTGGACAGTTTCACCGGGGAGCTGTTTTTT	CASSLDSFTGELFF
TRBV7-8	TRBJ1-5	.	.	TGTGCCAGCAGCTTTTCAGGGCGTGGTCAGCCCCAGCATTTT	CASSFSGRGQPQHF
TRBV28	TRBJ1-4	.	.	TGTGCCAGCAGTTTAGGCACAGGGTTTCGGGAAAAACTGTTTTTT	CASSLGTGFREKLFF
TRBV2	TRBJ1-1	few	.	TGTGCCAGCAATGAGTACACTGAAGCTTTCTTT	CASNEYTEAFF
TRBV7-3	TRBJ1-1	.	TRBD1	TGTGCCAGCAGCAAACAGGGGGCGGGAAACACTGAAGCTTTCTTT	CASSKQGAGNTEAFF
TRBV5-8	TRBJ2-3	.	.	TGTGCCAGCAGCTTGTCTCGCGGTAGGGATACGCAGTATTTT	CASSLSRGRDTQYF
TRBV5-1	TRBJ2-2	.	TRBD2	TGCGCCAGCAGCTTAGGTACGGGGGGGCAAGATCGAAGGAGCACCGGGGAGCTGTTTTTT	CASSLGTGGQDRRSTGELFF
TRBV2	TRBJ1-6	.	TRBD1	TGTGCCAGCAGTGAAGCCCAAACAGGGGCTGGTTCACCCCTCCACTTT	CASSEAQTGAGSPLHF
TRBV24-1	TRBJ1-2	.	.	TGTGCCACCAGTGATTTGCGGAGGGGGTATGGCTACACCTTC	CATSDLRRGYGYTF
TRBV6-4	TRBJ2-2	.	.	TGTGCCAGCCGTGGGGAGGCTGGATACACCGGGGAGCTGTTTTTT	CASRGEAGYTGELFF
TRBV4-1	TRBJ2-5	.	.	TGCGCCAGCAGCCGAACAGGGAGACGACAAGAGACCCAGTACTTC	CASSRTGRRQETQYF
TRBV5-1	TRBJ2-3	.	.	TGCGCCAGCAGCTGGGGGTCTTACACAGATACGCAGTATTTT	CASSWGSYTDTQYF
TRBV19	TRBJ2-3	.	.	TGTGCCAGTACCCCCCGGGGGACTAGCACAGATACGCAGTATTTT	CASTPRGTSTDTQYF
TRBV29-1	TRBJ1-1	.	.	TGCAGCTCTTACAGGACTCCGAACACTGAAGCTTTCTTT	CSSYRTPNTEAFF
TRBV12-3/TRBV12-4	TRBJ2-3	.	.	TGTGCCAGCAGTTTAGGTAGAGATACGCAGTATTTT	CASSLGRDTQYF
TRBV2	TRBJ1-5	.	.	TGTGCCAGCAGAGGGGGGGATCTCAGCAATCAGCCCCAGCATTTT	CASRGGDLSNQPQHF
TRBV19	TRBJ2-3	.	TRBD2	TGTGCCAGTAGTTGGGGAGGGAGCGCAGATACGCAGTATTTT	CASSWGGSADTQYF
TRBV30	TRBJ1-2	.	.	TGTGCCTGGAGGGGTCCAGTATCTAACTATGGCTACACCTTC	CAWRGPVSNYGYTF
TRBV7-9	TRBJ2-2	.	TRBD1	TGTGCCAGCAGCCACGGGGACAGTCGGCTCGGGGAGCTGTTTTTT	CASSHGDSRLGELFF
TRBV5-1	TRBJ1-4	few	TRBD1	TGCGCCAGCAGCCTGGGACAGAGCTTGGGGGAACTGTTTTTT	CASSLGQSLGELFF
TRBV9	TRBJ1-3	few	.	TGTGCCAGCAGCGTGGCACGGGCCGTCTCTGGAAACACCATATATTTT	CASSVARAVSGNTIYF